A selection of T cell receptor beta chains follows, all from one sample in a study of shared clonotypes between healthy human individuals. Measured with immunoSEQ multiplex PCR; TCRdb has only the in-frame clones, and not every one. The top ten hold roughly 1.4% of the sample, which has over a million clones, about 80% seen once. The sequencing input was memory CD4+ T cells sorted from blood. These receptors were collected from a man younger than 30 in good health. Both conserved end residues are part of each CDR3. A D gene is named only where the DNA matches it firmly. Clone size appears in some rows only: once, few, many, or a class for an expanded clone.

D	size	J	V	CDR3	DNA
-	-	TRBJ2-5	TRBV5-1	CASSPGQETQYF	TGCGCCAGCAGCCCAGGGCAGGAGACCCAGTACTTC
-	-	TRBJ2-3	TRBV7-2	CASSLAQGRTDTQYF	TGTGCCAGCAGCTTAGCGCAGGGTAGGACAGATACGCAGTATTTT
-	-	TRBJ2-7	TRBV7-2	CASSLWVLGGSSYEQYF	TGTGCCAGCAGCTTATGGGTGTTGGGGGGAAGCTCCTACGAGCAGTACTTC
TRBD1	once	TRBJ1-2	TRBV29-1	CSVSGGLNYGYTF	TGCAGCGTCTCAGGGGGGTTGAACTATGGCTACACCTTC
-	-	TRBJ1-2	TRBV30	CAWSVARASGYTF	TGTGCCTGGAGTGTAGCCAGGGCCAGTGGCTACACCTTC
TRBD2	-	TRBJ2-2	TRBV6-1	CASSDRRVTSGRTGELFF	TGTGCCAGCAGTGATAGACGGGTGACTAGCGGGCGGACCGGGGAGCTGTTTTTT
-	-	TRBJ2-3	TRBV7-2	CASSSSSLSTDTQYF	TGTGCCAGCAGCTCCAGTAGCCTGAGCACAGATACGCAGTATTTT
-	-	TRBJ2-1	TRBV13	CASSPTGFSVYNEQFF	TGTGCCAGCAGCCCGACCGGGTTTTCAGTATACAATGAGCAGTTCTTC
TRBD1	-	TRBJ2-7	TRBV29-1	CSVKGQGVHEQYF	TGCAGCGTTAAAGGACAGGGTGTCCACGAGCAGTACTTC
TRBD2	-	TRBJ2-3	TRBV18	CASSPAGGQDTQYF	TGTGCCAGCTCACCAGCGGGAGGCCAAGATACGCAGTATTTT
-	-	TRBJ2-7	TRBV11-2	CASSLRRPSYEQYF	TGTGCCAGCAGCTTACGGCGTCCGTCCTACGAGCAGTACTTC
TRBD1	-	TRBJ2-7	TRBV6-6	CASSYVPGGEQYF	TGTGCCAGCAGTTACGTTCCAGGGGGCGAGCAGTACTTC
TRBD1	-	TRBJ1-5	TRBV27	CASSRAGTERYSNQPQHF	TGTGCCAGCAGCCGGGCCGGGACAGAGCGTTATAGCAATCAGCCCCAGCATTTT
-	-	TRBJ2-7	TRBV30	CAWSVQGPSYEQYF	TGTGCCTGGAGTGTTCAGGGACCTAGCTACGAGCAGTACTTC
-	once	TRBJ1-6	TRBV2	CASSGRGLRDSPLHF	TGTGCCAGCAGTGGTAGGGGGTTGAGGGATTCACCCCTCCACTTT
-	few	TRBJ2-2	TRBV2	CASSVQDTGELFF	TGTGCCAGCAGTGTACAGGACACCGGGGAGCTGTTTTTT
-	-	TRBJ2-3	TRBV6-5	CASSYRTTDTQYF	TGTGCCAGCAGTTACAGGACTACAGATACGCAGTATTTT
-	-	TRBJ2-3	TRBV12-5	CASNQGSTDTQYF	TGTGCTAGCAATCAAGGTAGCACAGATACGCAGTATTTT
-	-	TRBJ1-2	TRBV2	CASKIDRTNYGYTF	TGTGCCAGCAAAATCGACCGGACTAACTATGGCTACACCTTC
-	few	TRBJ2-1	TRBV6-4	CASGQGGRSNEQFF	TGTGCCAGCGGCCAAGGGGGGAGGAGCAATGAGCAGTTCTTC
TRBD1	once	TRBJ1-2	TRBV27	CASSSQQGANYGYTF	TGTGCCAGCAGTTCCCAACAGGGGGCGAACTATGGCTACACCTTC
-	-	TRBJ1-2	TRBV7-2	CASSLAHMGYTF	TGTGCCAGCAGTTTGGCCCATATGGGCTACACCTTC
-	-	TRBJ2-1	TRBV7-6	CASSPTWGSSYNEQFF	TGTGCCAGCAGCCCGACGTGGGGGAGCTCCTACAATGAGCAGTTCTTC
TRBD1	once	TRBJ1-6	TRBV7-2	CASSLWHRGQSPLHF	TGTGCCAGCAGCTTATGGCACAGGGGGCAATCACCCCTCCACTTT
-	-	TRBJ2-1	TRBV6-5	CASSYYGPKGNEQFF	TGTGCCAGCAGTTACTACGGCCCTAAGGGCAATGAGCAGTTCTTC
-	few	TRBJ2-3	TRBV9	CASSVRRTDTQYF	TGTGCCAGCAGCGTAAGGCGCACAGATACGCAGTATTTT
-	-	TRBJ1-5	TRBV6-1	CASRGPRGAGQPQHF	TGTGCCAGCAGGGGACCGAGGGGCGCGGGTCAGCCCCAGCATTTT
-	-	TRBJ1-2	TRBV27	CASSLSFKDGNYGYTF	TGTGCCAGCAGTTTATCCTTCAAGGACGGTAACTATGGCTACACCTTC
-	-	TRBJ1-2	TRBV27	CASSFTRSYGYTF	TGTGCCAGCAGTTTCACCCGATCCTATGGCTACACCTTC
-	-	TRBJ2-7	TRBV4-1	CASSQDRGGPYEQYF	TGCGCCAGCAGCCAAGATAGGGGGGGCCCCTACGAGCAGTACTTC
-	once	TRBJ2-3	TRBV5-1	CASSLSQREGDTQYF	TGCGCCAGCAGCTTGAGTCAAAGGGAAGGAGATACGCAGTATTTT
-	-	TRBJ2-3	TRBV5-8	CASSLADYLSTDTQYF	TGTGCCAGCAGCTTGGCGGACTACCTAAGCACAGATACGCAGTATTTT
TRBD1	-	TRBJ1-1	TRBV6-1	CASSEMGQVARTEAFF	TGTGCCAGCAGTGAAATGGGACAGGTGGCGAGAACTGAAGCTTTCTTT
TRBD2	-	TRBJ2-7	TRBV30	CAWSPGLVHEQYF	TGTGCCTGGAGTCCGGGACTAGTCCACGAGCAGTACTTC